The entry below describes one T cell receptor beta chain. These data belong to a study of glioma-infiltrating T cells after dendritic cell vaccination. Germline V gene lookup returns CDR1 SQVTM and CDR2 ANQGSEA. The CDR3 extends over 13 amino acids. V was pared by 7 bases and J by 5 bases, with 10 bases of the junction left unmatched. The PCR used 60 V beta and 13 J beta primers. This table comes from immunoSEQ multiplex PCR, and its TCRdb copy is limited to in-frame clones, with some not included. The table lists tens of thousands of clones, approximately 80% of them singletons. The sample in question was blood, obtained before dendritic cell vaccination. The V call is TRBV29-1, the J call TRBJ1-1; 7 nucleotides line up with TRBD1. This clonotype was obtained from a human donor with glioblastoma. The CDR3 here is CSGKQGFGTEAFF. CDR3 nucleotides: TGCAGCGGAAAACAGGGGTTTGGAACTGAAGCTTTCTTT.